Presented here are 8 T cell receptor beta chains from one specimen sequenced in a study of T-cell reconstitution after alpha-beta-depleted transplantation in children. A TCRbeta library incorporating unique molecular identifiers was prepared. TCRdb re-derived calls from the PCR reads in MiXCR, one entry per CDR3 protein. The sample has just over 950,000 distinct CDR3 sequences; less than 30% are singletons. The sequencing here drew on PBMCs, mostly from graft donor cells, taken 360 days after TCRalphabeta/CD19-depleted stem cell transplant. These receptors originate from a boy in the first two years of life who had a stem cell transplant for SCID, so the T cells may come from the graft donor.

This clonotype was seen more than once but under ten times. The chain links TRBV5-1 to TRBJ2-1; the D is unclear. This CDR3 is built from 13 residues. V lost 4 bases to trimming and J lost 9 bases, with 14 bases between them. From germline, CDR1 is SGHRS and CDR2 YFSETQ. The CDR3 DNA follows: TGCGCCAGCAGCCCCGGGCCATTTGGTGAGCAGTTCTTC. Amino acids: CASSPGPFGEQFF.

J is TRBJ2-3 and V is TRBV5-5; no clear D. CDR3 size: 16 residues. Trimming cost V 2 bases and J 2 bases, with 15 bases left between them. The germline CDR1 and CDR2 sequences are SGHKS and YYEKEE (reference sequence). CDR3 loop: CASSFYLGTPTDTQYF. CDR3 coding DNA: TGTGCCAGCAGCTTTTACTTAGGAACCCCCACAGATACGCAGTATTTT. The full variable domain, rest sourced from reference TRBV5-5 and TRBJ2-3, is DAGVTQSPTHLIKTRGQQVTLRCSPISGHKSVSWYQQVLGQGPQFIFQYYEKEERGRGNFPDRFSARQFPNYSSELNVNALLLGDSALYLCASSFYLGTPTDTQYFGPGTRLTVL.

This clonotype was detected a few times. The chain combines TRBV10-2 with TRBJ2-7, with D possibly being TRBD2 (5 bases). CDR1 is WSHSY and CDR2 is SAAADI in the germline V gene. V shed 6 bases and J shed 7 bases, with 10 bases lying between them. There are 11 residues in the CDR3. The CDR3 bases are TGCGCCAGCAGCGACTACGTTGAGCAGTACTTC. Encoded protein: CASSDYVEQYF.

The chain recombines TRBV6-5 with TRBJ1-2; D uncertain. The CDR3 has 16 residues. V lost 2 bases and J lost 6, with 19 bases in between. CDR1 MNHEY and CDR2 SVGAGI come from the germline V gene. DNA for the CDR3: TGTGCCAGCAGTTACGCCGGCGCGGCGGAGAGCGATGGCTACACCTTC. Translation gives CASSYAGAAESDGYTF.

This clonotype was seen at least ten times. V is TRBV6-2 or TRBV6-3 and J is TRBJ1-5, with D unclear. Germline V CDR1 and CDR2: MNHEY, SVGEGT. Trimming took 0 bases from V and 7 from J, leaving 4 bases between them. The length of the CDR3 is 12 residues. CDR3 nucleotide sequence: TGTGCCAGCAGTTACTCGACCCAGCCCCAGCATTTT. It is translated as CASSYSTQPQHF.

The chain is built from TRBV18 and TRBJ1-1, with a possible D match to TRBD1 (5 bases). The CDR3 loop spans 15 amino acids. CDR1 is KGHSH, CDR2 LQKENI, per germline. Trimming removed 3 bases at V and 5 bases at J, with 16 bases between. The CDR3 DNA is TGTGCCAGCTCACCCCGGGATAGGGGTAAAACTGAAGCTTTCTTT. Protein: CASSPRDRGKTEAFF.

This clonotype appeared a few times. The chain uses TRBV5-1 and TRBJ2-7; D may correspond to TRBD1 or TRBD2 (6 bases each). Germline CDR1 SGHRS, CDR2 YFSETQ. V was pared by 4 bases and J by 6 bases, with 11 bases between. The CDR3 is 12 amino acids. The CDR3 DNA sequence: TGCGCCAGCAGCGGGGGGCGGGCCGAGCAGTACTTC. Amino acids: CASSGGRAEQYF.

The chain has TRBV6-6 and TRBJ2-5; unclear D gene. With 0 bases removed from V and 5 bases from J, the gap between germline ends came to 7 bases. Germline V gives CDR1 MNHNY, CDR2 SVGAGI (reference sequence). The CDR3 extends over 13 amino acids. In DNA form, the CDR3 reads TGTGCCAGCAGTTACTCCTTTGGGGAGACCCAGTACTTC. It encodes CASSYSFGETQYF.